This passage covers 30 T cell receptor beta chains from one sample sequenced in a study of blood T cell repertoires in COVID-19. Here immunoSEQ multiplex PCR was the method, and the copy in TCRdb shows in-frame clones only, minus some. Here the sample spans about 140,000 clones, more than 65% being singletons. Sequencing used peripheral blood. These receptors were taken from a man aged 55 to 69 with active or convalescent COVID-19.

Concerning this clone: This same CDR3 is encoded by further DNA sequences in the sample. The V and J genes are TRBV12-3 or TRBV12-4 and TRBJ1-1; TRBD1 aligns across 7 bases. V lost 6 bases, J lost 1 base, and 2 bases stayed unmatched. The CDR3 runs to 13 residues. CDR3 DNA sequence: TGTGCCAGCAGGACAGGGAGGAACACTGAAGCTTTCTTT. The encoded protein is CASRTGRNTEAFF.

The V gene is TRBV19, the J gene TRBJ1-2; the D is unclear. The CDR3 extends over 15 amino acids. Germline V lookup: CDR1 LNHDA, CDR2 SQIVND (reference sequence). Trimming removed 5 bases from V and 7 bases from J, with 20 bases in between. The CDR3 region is CASSSPPAQSGGYTF. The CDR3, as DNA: TGTGCCAGTAGTTCCCCTCCGGCGCAATCAGGTGGCTACACCTTC.

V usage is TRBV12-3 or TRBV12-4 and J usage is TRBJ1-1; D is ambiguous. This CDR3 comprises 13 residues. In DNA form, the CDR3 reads TGTGCATCGCTCAGTTCAACGGGCACTGAAGCTTTCTTT. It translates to CASLSSTGTEAFF.

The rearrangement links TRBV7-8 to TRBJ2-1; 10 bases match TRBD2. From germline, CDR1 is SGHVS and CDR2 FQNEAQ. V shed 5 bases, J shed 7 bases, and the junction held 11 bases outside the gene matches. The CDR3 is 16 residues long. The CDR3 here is CASSLRTSGNLNEQFF. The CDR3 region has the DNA TGTGCCAGCAGCCTCCGAACTAGCGGGAATTTGAATGAGCAGTTCTTC. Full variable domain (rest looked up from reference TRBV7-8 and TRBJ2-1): GAGVSQSPRYKVAKRGQDVALRCDPISGHVSLFWYQQALGQGPEFLTYFQNEAQLDKSGLPSDRFFAERPEGSVSTLKIQRTQQEDSAVYLCASSLRTSGNLNEQFFGPGTRLTVL.

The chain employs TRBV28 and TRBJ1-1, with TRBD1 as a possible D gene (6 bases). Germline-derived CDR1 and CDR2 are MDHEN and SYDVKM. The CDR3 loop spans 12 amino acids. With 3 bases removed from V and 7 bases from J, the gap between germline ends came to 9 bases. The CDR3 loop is CASSFRDNEAFF. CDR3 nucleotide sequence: TGTGCCAGCAGTTTTAGGGACAATGAAGCTTTCTTT. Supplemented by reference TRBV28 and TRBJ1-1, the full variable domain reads DVKVTQSSRYLVKRTGEKVFLECVQDMDHENMFWYRQDPGLGLRLIYFSYDVKMKEKGDIPEGYSVSREKKERFSLILESASTNQTSMYLCASSFRDNEAFFGQGTRLTVV.

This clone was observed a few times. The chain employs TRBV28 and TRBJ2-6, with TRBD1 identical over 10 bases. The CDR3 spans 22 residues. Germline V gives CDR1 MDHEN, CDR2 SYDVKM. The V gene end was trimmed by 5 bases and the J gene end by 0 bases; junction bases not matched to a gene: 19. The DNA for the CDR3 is TGTGCCAGCAGTGCCTTGACAGGGGGCGTCGGTATGACCAACTCTGGGGCCAACGTCCTGACTTTC. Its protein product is CASSALTGGVGMTNSGANVLTF. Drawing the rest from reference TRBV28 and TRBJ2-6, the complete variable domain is DVKVTQSSRYLVKRTGEKVFLECVQDMDHENMFWYRQDPGLGLRLIYFSYDVKMKEKGDIPEGYSVSREKKERFSLILESASTNQTSMYLCASSALTGGVGMTNSGANVLTFGAGSRLTVL.

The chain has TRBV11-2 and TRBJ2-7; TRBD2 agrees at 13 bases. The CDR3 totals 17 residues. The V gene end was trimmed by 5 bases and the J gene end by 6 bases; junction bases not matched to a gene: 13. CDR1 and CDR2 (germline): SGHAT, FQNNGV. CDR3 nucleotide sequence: TGTGCCAGCAGCCCCCGAACGACTAGCGGGAGGCTGAGCGAGCAGTACGTC. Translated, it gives CASSPRTTSGRLSEQYV.

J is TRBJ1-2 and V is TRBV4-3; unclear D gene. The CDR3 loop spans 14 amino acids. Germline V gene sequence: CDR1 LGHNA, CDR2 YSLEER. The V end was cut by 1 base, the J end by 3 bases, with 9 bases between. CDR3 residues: CASSQVGGDYGYTF. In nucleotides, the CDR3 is TGCGCCAGCAGCCAAGTAGGAGGCGACTATGGCTACACCTTC.

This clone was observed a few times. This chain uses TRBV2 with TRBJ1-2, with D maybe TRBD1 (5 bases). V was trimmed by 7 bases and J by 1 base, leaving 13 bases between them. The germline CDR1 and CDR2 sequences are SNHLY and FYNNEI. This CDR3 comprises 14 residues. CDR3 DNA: TGTGCCAGCAAAATGGACAAATTTAACTATGGCTACACCTTC. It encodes CASKMDKFNYGYTF.

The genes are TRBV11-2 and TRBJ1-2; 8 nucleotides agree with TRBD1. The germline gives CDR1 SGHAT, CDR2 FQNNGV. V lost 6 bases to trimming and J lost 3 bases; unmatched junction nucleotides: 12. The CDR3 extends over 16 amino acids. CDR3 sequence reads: CASSPEGRGLYYGYTF. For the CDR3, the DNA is TGTGCCAGCAGTCCGGAGGGCAGGGGGCTATACTATGGCTACACCTTC.

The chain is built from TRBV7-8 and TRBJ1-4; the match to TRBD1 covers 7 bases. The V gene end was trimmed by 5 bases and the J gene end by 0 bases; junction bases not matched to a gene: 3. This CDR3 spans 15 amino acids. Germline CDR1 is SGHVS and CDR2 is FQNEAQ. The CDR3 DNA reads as TGTGCCAGCAGCCTCACAGGGGCAACTAATGAAAAACTGTTTTTT. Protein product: CASSLTGATNEKLFF.

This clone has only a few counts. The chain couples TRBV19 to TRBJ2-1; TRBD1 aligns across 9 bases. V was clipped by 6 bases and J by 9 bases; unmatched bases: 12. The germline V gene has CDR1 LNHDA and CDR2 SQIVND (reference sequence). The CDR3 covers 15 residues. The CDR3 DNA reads TGTGCCAGTAGGCGGGACAGGGCCGACCTGGGTGAGCAGTTCTTC. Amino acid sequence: CASRRDRADLGEQFF.

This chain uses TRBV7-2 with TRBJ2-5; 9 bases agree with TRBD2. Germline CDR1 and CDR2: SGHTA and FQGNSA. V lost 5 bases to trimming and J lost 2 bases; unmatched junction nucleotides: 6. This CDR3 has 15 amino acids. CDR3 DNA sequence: TGTGCCAGCAGCCCCCCGACTAGCGGTCAAGAGACCCAGTACTTC. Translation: CASSPPTSGQETQYF.

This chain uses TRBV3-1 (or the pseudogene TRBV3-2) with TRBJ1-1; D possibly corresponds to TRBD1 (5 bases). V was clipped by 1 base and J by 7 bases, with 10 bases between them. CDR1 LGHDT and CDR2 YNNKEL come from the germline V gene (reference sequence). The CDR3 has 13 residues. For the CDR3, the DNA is TGTGCCAGCAGCCAAGGACAGCACGGTGAAGCTTTCTTT. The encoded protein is CASSQGQHGEAFF.

CDR3 nucleotides: TGTGCCAGCTCACCCTGGGACTTGAACACTGAAGCTTTCTTT. As protein: CASSPWDLNTEAFF. This sequence joins TRBV18 and TRBJ1-1; TRBD1 is a possible D gene (5 bases). V was clipped by 3 bases and J by 0 bases, with 8 bases between them. Per germline, CDR1 KGHSH and CDR2 LQKENI. The CDR3 is 14 residues long. The whole variable domain, filled in from reference TRBV18 and TRBJ1-1, reads NAGVMQNPRHLVRRRGQEARLRCSPMKGHSHVYWYRQLPEEGLKFMVYLQKENIIDESGMPKERFSAEFPKEGPSILRIQQVVRGDSAAYFCASSPWDLNTEAFFGQGTRLTVV.

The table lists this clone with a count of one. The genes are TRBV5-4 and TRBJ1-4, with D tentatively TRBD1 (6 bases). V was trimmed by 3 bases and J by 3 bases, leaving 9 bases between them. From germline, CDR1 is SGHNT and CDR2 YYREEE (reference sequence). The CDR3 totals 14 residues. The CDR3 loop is CASSSDRANEKLFF. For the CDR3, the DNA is TGTGCCAGCAGCTCGGACAGAGCTAATGAAAAACTGTTTTTT.

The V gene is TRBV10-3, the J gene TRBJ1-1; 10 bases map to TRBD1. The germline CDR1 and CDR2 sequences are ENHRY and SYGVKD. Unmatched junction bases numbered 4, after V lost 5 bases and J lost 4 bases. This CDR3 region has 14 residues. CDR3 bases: TGTGCCATCAGTACCGGGACAGGGGCCACTGAAGCTTTCTTT. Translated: CAISTGTGATEAFF.

The CDR3 coding sequence is TGTGCCAGCAGCTACGGGACAGTGAACACTGAAGCTTTCTTT. Translation gives CASSYGTVNTEAFF. This chain uses TRBV7-2 with TRBJ1-1; 7 bases agree with TRBD1. CDR3 length: 14 residues. CDR1 is SGHTA, CDR2 FQGNSA, per germline. V was clipped by 4 bases and J by 0 bases; unmatched bases: 2. Variable domain in full (rest from reference TRBV7-2 and TRBJ1-1): GAGVSQSPSNKVTEKGKDVELRCDPISGHTALYWYRQSLGQGLEFLIYFQGNSAPDKSGLPSDRFSAERTGGSVSTLTIQRTQQEDSAVYLCASSYGTVNTEAFFGQGTRLTVV.

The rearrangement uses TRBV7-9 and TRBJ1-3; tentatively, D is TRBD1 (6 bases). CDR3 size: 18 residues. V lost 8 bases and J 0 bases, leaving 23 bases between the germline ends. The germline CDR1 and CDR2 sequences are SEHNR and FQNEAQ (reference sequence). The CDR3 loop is CASDFPSADSYSGNTIYF. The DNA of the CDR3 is TGTGCCAGCGACTTTCCCTCCGCGGACAGCTACTCTGGAAACACCATATATTTT.

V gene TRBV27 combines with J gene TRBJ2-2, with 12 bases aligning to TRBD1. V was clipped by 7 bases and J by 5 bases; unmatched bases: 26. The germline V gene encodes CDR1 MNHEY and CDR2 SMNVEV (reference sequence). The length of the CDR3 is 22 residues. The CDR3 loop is CASKPGQGASAIYKLTTGELFF. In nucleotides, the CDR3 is TGTGCCAGCAAGCCGGGACAGGGGGCTTCGGCCATTTATAAACTAACTACCGGGGAGCTGTTTTTT.

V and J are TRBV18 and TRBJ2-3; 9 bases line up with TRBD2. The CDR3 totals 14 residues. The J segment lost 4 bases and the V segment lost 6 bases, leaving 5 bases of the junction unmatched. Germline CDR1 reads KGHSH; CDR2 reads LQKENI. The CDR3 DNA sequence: TGTGCCAGCTCCCCGACTAGCGGATCAGATACGCAGTATTTT. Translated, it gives CASSPTSGSDTQYF. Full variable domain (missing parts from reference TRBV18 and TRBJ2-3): NAGVMQNPRHLVRRRGQEARLRCSPMKGHSHVYWYRQLPEEGLKFMVYLQKENIIDESGMPKERFSAEFPKEGPSILRIQQVVRGDSAAYFCASSPTSGSDTQYFGPGTRLTVL.

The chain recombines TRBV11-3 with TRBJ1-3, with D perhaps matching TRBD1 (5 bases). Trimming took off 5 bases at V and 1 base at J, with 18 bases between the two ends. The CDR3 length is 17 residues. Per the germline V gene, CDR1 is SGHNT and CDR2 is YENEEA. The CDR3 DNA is TGTGCCAGCAGCCTCCCTGGGGGGAAACGGTCTGGAAACACCATATATTTT. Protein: CASSLPGGKRSGNTIYF.

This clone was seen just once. This CDR3 is CASRSGLGEQYV. CDR3 bases: TGTGCCAGCAGATCAGGGTTGGGCGAGCAGTACGTC. The rearrangement links TRBV25-1 to TRBJ2-7; D is perhaps TRBD1 (5 bases). CDR1 is MGHDK and CDR2 is SYGVNS in the germline V gene. With 6 bases removed from V and 6 bases from J, the gap between germline ends came to 12 bases. The CDR3 is 12 residues long.

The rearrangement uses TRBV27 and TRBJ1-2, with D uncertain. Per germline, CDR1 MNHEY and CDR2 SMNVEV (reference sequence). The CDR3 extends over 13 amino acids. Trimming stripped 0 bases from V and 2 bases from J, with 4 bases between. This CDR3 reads CASSLSRNYGYTF. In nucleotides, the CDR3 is TGTGCCAGCAGTTTATCCCGGAACTATGGCTACACCTTC.

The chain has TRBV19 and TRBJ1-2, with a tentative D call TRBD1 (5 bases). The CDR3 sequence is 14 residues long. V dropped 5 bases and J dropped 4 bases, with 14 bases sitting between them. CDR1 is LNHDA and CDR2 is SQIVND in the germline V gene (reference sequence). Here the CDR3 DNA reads TGTGCCAGTAGTTCACAGGCCGCTGGCTATGGCTACACCTTC. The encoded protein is CASSSQAAGYGYTF. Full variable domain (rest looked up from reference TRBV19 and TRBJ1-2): DGGITQSPKYLFRKEGQNVTLSCEQNLNHDAMYWYRQDPGQGLRLIYYSQIVNDFQKGDIAEGYSVSREKKESFPLTVTSAQKNPTAFYLCASSSQAAGYGYTFGSGTRLTVV.

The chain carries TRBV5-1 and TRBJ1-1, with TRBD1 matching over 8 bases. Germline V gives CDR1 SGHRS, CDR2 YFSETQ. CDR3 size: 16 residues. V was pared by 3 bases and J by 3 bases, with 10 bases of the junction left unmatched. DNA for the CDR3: TGCGCCAGCAGCTCCAACCCAGGGGGCGTATACACTGAAGCTTTCTTT. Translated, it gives CASSSNPGGVYTEAFF. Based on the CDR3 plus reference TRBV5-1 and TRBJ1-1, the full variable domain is KAGVTQTPRYLIKTRGQQVTLSCSPISGHRSVSWYQQTPGQGLQFLFEYFSETQRNKGNFPGRFSGRQFSNSRSEMNVSTLELGDSALYLCASSSNPGGVYTEAFFGQGTRLTVV.

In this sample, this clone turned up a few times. The CDR3 reads CASSLAVRGGYTF. The CDR3 bases are TGTGCCAGCAGCTTAGCGGTTCGCGGTGGCTACACCTTC. The chain combines TRBV11-2 with TRBJ1-2; D remains ambiguous. Trimming removed 1 base at V and 7 bases at J, with 10 bases between. CDR3 size: 13 residues. Looked up from germline, CDR1 is SGHAT and CDR2 is FQNNGV.

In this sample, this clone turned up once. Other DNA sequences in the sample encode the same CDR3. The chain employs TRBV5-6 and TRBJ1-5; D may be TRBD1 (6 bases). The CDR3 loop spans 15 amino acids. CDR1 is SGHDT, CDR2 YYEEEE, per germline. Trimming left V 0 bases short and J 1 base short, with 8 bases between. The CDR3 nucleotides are TGTGCCAGCAGCTTGGGGGGGCTGAGCAATCAGCCCCAGCATTTT. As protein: CASSLGGLSNQPQHF.

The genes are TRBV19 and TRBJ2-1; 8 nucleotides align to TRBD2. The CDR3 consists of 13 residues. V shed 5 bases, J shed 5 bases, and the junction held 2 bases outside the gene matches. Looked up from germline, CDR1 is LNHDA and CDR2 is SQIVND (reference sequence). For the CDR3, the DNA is TGTGCCAGTAGTGTACTAGCGGACAATGAGCAGTTCTTC. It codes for CASSVLADNEQFF.

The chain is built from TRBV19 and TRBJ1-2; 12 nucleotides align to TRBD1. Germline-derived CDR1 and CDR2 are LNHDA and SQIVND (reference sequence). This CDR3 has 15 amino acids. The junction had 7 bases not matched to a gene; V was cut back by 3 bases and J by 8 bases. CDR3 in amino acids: CASSIAGTGGRGYTF. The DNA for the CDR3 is TGTGCCAGTAGTATTGCTGGGACAGGGGGCCGGGGCTACACCTTC. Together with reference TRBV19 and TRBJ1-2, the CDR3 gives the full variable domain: DGGITQSPKYLFRKEGQNVTLSCEQNLNHDAMYWYRQDPGQGLRLIYYSQIVNDFQKGDIAEGYSVSREKKESFPLTVTSAQKNPTAFYLCASSIAGTGGRGYTFGSGTRLTVV.